The text below deals with one T cell receptor (beta chain). The sample belongs to a study of cytomegalovirus exposure and HLA in healthy donors. The PCR ran on 60 Vbeta and 13 Jbeta primers. Only in-frame clones appear in the TCRdb table, and some are missing; sequencing was by immunoSEQ multiplex PCR. The sample's table shows around 78,000 clones. Germline values: CDR1 MGHRA, CDR2 YSYEKL. Trimming shortened V by 3 bases and J by 2 bases, and 17 bases separated the two germline ends. This CDR3 spans 16 amino acids. The rearrangement uses TRBV4-1 and TRBJ2-7; maybe TRBD2 (5 bases). The origin of this receptor is a young man in good health and CMV-seropositive. Sequenced input: PBMCs. CDR3 DNA: TGCGCCAGCAGCCACCCAGCACTGGGTAGCGCCTACGAGCAGTACTTC. It specifies CASSHPALGSAYEQYF.